The source of this T cell receptor beta chain is a study of graft-versus-host responses after intestinal transplantation. Only in-frame clones appear in the TCRdb table, and some are missing; sequencing was by immunoSEQ multiplex PCR. Of some 130,000 clones listed, roughly 96% are singletons. A remark on this clone: Antigen: not known.

This CDR3 is built from 16 residues. Germline V gene sequence: CDR1 ENHRY, CDR2 SYGVKD. The V end was cut by 0 bases, the J end by 2 bases, with 10 bases between. Sample: unstimulated CD8+ T cells sorted from spleen or lymph node cells, taken before intestinal transplant. The chain links TRBV10-3 to TRBJ1-4; D not certain. The receptor was derived from a human donor who received an intestinal transplant. In nucleotides, the CDR3 is TGTGCCATCAGTGAGTCGTGGGCGACGACTAATGAAAAACTGTTTTTT. Its translation: CAISESWATTNEKLFF.